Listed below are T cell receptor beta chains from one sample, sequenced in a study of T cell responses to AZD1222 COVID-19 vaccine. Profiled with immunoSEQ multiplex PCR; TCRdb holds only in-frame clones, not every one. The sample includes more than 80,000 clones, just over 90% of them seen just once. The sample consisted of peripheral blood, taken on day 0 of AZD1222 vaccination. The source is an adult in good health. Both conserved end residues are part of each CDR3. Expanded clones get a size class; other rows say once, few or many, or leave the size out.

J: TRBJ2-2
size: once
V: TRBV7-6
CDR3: CASSSPLGELFF

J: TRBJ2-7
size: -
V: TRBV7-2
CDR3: CASSFGQGSSYEQYF

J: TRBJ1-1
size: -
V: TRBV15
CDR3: CATSRPRGEGTEAFF

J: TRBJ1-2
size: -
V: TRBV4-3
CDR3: CASSQEWANRGRAYGYTF

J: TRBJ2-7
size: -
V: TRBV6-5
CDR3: CASSAAGSEQYF

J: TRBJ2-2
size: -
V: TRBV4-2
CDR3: CASSQSGLAGGPTGELFF

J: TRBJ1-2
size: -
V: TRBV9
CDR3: CASTRQGSRSLGGYTF

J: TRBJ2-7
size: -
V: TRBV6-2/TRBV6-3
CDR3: CASSYRREEQYF

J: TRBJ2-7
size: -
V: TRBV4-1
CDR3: CASSQDVGTGFEQYF

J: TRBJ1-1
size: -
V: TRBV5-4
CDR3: CASSLEQGSGVHTEAFF

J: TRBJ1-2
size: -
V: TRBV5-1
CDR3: CASSFSGDSFVSYTF

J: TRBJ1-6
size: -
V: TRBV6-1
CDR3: CASSEALGVHSPLHF

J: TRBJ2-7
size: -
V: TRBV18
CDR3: CASSPSSLTGGRFHEQYF

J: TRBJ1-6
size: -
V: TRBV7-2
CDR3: CASSLGDTYNSPLHF

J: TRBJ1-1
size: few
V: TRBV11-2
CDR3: CASSLVGRGITEAFF

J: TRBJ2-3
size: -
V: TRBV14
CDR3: CASSQGLGDTQYF

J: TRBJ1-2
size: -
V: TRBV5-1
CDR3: CASSLAPDRPQGYTF

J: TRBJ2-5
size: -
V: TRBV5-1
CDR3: CASSPTGTVRETQYF

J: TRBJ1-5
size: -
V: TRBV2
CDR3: CASSDSGGNQPQHF

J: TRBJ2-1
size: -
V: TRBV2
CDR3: CASSSMYNEQFF

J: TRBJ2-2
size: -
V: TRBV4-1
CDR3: CASSPEGLAGGLEFTGELFF

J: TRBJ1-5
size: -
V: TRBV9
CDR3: CASSPGGNSNQPQHF

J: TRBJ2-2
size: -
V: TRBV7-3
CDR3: CASSREGGSDTGELFF

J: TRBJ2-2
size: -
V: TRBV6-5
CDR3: CASSYSDRGQVGELFF

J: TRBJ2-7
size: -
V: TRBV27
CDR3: CASTPFPGLTQYEQYF

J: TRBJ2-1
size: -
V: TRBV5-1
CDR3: CASSSPGQGDEQFF

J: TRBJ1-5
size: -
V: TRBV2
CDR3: CASSPDGNQPQHF

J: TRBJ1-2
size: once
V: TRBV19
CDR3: CASSSKQYGYGYTF

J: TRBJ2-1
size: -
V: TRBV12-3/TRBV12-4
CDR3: CASNQGLAEQFF

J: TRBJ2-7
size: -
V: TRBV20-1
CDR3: CSAATPEQYF

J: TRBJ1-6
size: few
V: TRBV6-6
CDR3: CASSYSIPDSPLHF

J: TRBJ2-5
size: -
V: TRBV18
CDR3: CASSPLAGRETQYF

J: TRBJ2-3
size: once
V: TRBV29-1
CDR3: CSVRISGDTQYF

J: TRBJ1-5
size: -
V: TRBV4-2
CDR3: CASSQAGTAGAQHF

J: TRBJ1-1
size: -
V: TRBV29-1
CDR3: CSGRGSTEAFF

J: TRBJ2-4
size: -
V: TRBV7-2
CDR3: CASSGFPGQGGVGNIQYF

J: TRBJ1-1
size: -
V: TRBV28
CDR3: CASRTTKGGITEAFF

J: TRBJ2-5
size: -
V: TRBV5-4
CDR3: CASSTPSGGLQETQYF

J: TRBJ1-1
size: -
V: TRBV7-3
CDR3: CASSSDYTEAFF

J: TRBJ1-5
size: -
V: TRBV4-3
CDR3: CASSQSPQGQSNQPQHF

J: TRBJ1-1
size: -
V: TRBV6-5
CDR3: CASSYSTGSTEAFF